The 25 T cell receptor beta chains reported below all come from one sample, sequenced in a study of blood T cell repertoires in COVID-19. Assay: immunoSEQ multiplex PCR; the TCRdb copy retains only in-frame clones and omits some. The sample consists of some 300,000 clones, approximately 88% of them appearing once. Sequences were obtained from peripheral blood. These receptors all come from a woman in her twenties or thirties who had recovered from COVID-19.

The chain links TRBV19 to TRBJ2-2; 12 nucleotides line up with TRBD2. The CDR3 covers 16 residues. The germline gives CDR1 LNHDA, CDR2 SQIVND (reference sequence). V was clipped by 8 bases and J by 1 base; unmatched bases: 5. The CDR3 DNA sequence: TGTGCCAGTTCAACTAGCGGGGGGAGGAACACCGGGGAGCTGTTTTTT. It translates to CASSTSGGRNTGELFF.

This clone has just a few counts. This chain connects TRBV7-8 to TRBJ1-5, with a tentative D call TRBD1 (6 bases). The length of the CDR3 is 16 residues. V was clipped by 0 bases and J by 0 bases, with 9 bases between them. CDR1 and CDR2 from the germline V gene are SGHVS and FQNEAQ. This CDR3 reads CASSLAGQYSNQPQHF. CDR3 in DNA: TGTGCCAGCAGCTTAGCCGGACAGTATAGCAATCAGCCCCAGCATTTT.

J is TRBJ1-6 and V is TRBV3-1 (or the pseudogene TRBV3-2); 8 positions agree with TRBD1. The CDR3 consists of 15 residues. The ends lost 0 bases at V and 11 bases at J; junction bases unmatched: 6. The V gene's germline CDR1 is LGHDT and CDR2 YNNKEL (reference sequence). The CDR3 nucleotides read TGTGCCAGCAGCCAAGAGTCAGGGGGCAGGGCACCCCTCCACTTT. Translating gives CASSQESGGRAPLHF.

V gene TRBV19 combines with J gene TRBJ2-6; D is undetermined. Trimming pared 3 bases from V and 0 bases from J, leaving 6 bases between. The CDR3 runs 15 residues. Germline loops: CDR1 LNHDA, CDR2 SQIVND (reference sequence). The CDR3 loop reads CASSITGSGANVLTF. The CDR3 region has the DNA TGTGCCAGTAGTATTACCGGCTCTGGGGCCAACGTCCTGACTTTC.

V usage is TRBV28 and J usage is TRBJ2-7; the match to TRBD1 covers 8 bases. Trimming removed 5 bases from V and 0 bases from J; junction bases left unmatched: 9. Germline CDR1 is MDHEN and CDR2 is SYDVKM. This CDR3 region has 16 residues. For the CDR3, the DNA is TGTGCCAGCAGTGGGATCAGGGGGCGAGCCTCCTACGAGCAGTACTTC. Its protein is CASSGIRGRASYEQYF.

The J gene is TRBJ2-3, the V gene TRBV4-2; 16 bases line up with TRBD2. V gave up 4 bases and J gave up 2 bases; unmatched junction bases: 15. The CDR3 sequence is 21 residues long. Germline V gene lookup returns CDR1 LGHNA and CDR2 YNFKEQ. The CDR3 is CASSPPTPGLAGGLSTDTQYF. In DNA, the CDR3 is TGTGCCAGCAGCCCTCCAACACCGGGACTAGCGGGGGGGCTTTCCACAGATACGCAGTATTTT.

The V and J genes are TRBV7-3 and TRBJ2-5, with a weak D call TRBD2 (6 bases). The germline V gene has CDR1 SGHTA and CDR2 FQGTGA. The CDR3 contains 13 residues. Trimming took 5 bases from V and 5 from J, leaving 12 bases between them. The CDR3 region has the DNA TGTGCCAGCAGCCAAGGGACTTTGGAGACCCAGTACTTC. This translates into CASSQGTLETQYF.

The DNA for the CDR3 is TGTGCCAGCAGCTCCGCGGGGGGGCCCTACGAGCAGTACTTC. It translates to CASSSAGGPYEQYF. The rearrangement links TRBV7-9 to TRBJ2-7; TRBD2 matches at 9 bases. This CDR3 region has 14 residues. J lost 2 bases, V lost 4 bases, and 3 bases had no gene match. The germline CDR1 and CDR2 sequences are SEHNR and FQNEAQ (reference sequence). The variable domain in full, with the rest retrieved from reference TRBV7-9 and TRBJ2-7, is DTGVSQNPRHKITKRGQNVTFRCDPISEHNRLYWYRQTLGQGPEFLTYFQNEAQLEKSRLLSDRFSAERPKGSFSTLEIQRTEQGDSAMYLCASSSAGGPYEQYFGPGTRLTVT.

This clone was detected a few times. A read error may account for a junction end that differs from germline. The chain carries TRBV9 and TRBJ1-2, with 9 bases identical to TRBD1. CDR3 length: 13 residues. In germline, CDR1 is SGDLS, CDR2 YYNGEE. The CDR3 region is CASSVYSPGQGLF. CDR3 sequence (DNA): TGTGCCAGCAGCGTCTACTCCCCGGGACAGGGACTTTTC. The entire variable domain, with the rest obtained from reference TRBV9 and TRBJ1-2, is as follows: DSGVTQTPKHLITATGQRVTLRCSPRSGDLSVYWYQQSLDQGLQFLIQYYNGEERAKGNILERFSAQQFPDLHSELNLSSLELGDSALYFCASSVYSPGQGLFGSGTRLTVV.

The chain combines TRBV7-2 with TRBJ2-1; 11 nucleotides line up with TRBD1. Germline CDR1 and CDR2: SGHTA and FQGNSA. With V trimmed by 0 bases and J by 7 bases, 8 bases remained unmatched. CDR3 size: 17 residues. This chain's CDR3 is CASSLAPGRDRGNEQFF. CDR3 coding DNA: TGTGCCAGCAGCTTAGCCCCAGGCCGGGACAGGGGGAATGAGCAGTTCTTC.

The CDR3 region has the DNA TGTGCCAGCAGCCAAGGACAGACGAACACCGGGGAGCTGTTTTTT. Protein sequence: CASSQGQTNTGELFF. The rearrangement links TRBV7-2 to TRBJ2-2; maybe TRBD1 (6 bases). This CDR3 is 15 amino acids long. Trimming cost V 5 bases and J 0 bases, with 10 bases left between them. Germline V lookup: CDR1 SGHTA, CDR2 FQGNSA.

This chain joins TRBV7-6 and TRBJ2-3, with 10 bases that match TRBD2. This CDR3 spans 15 amino acids. J gave up 4 bases and V 5 bases, and 6 bases lay outside the gene matches. Germline assignment: CDR1 SGHVS and CDR2 FNYEAQ. CDR3 protein: CASSPRTSGSDTQYF. For the CDR3, the DNA is TGTGCCAGCAGCCCCCGGACTAGCGGATCAGATACGCAGTATTTT. The full variable domain, completed using reference TRBV7-6 and TRBJ2-3, is GAGVSQSPRYKVTKRGQDVALRCDPISGHVSLYWYRQALGQGPEFLTYFNYEAQQDKSGLPNDRFSAERPEGSISTLTIQRTEQRDSAMYRCASSPRTSGSDTQYFGPGTRLTVL.

This clone occurred a few times. The chain employs TRBV10-3 and TRBJ1-4, with D possibly matching TRBD1 (5 bases). V gave up 2 bases and J gave up 10 bases, with 8 bases separating them. The CDR3 contains 12 residues. CDR1 ENHRY and CDR2 SYGVKD come from the germline V gene. The CDR3 bases are TGTGCCATCAGTGAGGGACATGGAAAACTGTTTTTT. It yields the protein CAISEGHGKLFF.

This CDR3 reads CASSFGTGSSYNEQFF. The CDR3 region has the DNA TGTGCCAGCAGCTTTGGGACAGGGAGCTCCTACAATGAGCAGTTCTTC. The chain links TRBV5-6 to TRBJ2-1, with 9 nucleotides matching TRBD1. The length of the CDR3 is 16 residues. From germline, CDR1 is SGHDT and CDR2 YYEEEE. The V gene end was trimmed by 2 bases and the J gene end by 0 bases; junction bases not matched to a gene: 3.

The chain uses TRBV5-1 and TRBJ1-1, with D perhaps TRBD1 (6 bases). Germline CDR1 and CDR2: SGHRS and YFSETQ. V lost 2 bases, J lost 4 bases, and 18 bases lay in between. The CDR3 sequence is 16 residues long. The CDR3 region has the DNA TGCGCCAGCAGCTTCAGGGGCCCTGGGAGACGCACTGAAGCTTTCTTT. The encoded protein is CASSFRGPGRRTEAFF.

The chain is built from TRBV2 and TRBJ1-1, with a possible D match to TRBD1 (5 bases). V dropped 6 bases and J dropped 2 bases, with 10 bases sitting between them. CDR1 is SNHLY and CDR2 is FYNNEI in the germline V gene. The CDR3 runs 13 residues. The CDR3 reads CASSKQENTEAFF. In DNA form, the CDR3 reads TGTGCCAGCAGCAAACAGGAAAACACTGAAGCTTTCTTT.

The V call is TRBV12-5, the J call TRBJ1-2, with no clear D. The germline V gene has CDR1 LGHNT and CDR2 FRNRAP. V gave up 4 bases and J gave up 8 bases, with 17 bases separating them. The CDR3 runs to 14 residues. The CDR3 DNA reads as TGTGCTAGTGGTTCCCCGGGGAGGGAAAACGGCTACACCTTC. Its protein is CASGSPGRENGYTF.

The chain joins TRBV6-1 to TRBJ2-1, with 11 bases matching TRBD2. V dropped 3 bases and J dropped 6; count of bases not matched to a gene: 7. From germline, CDR1 is MNHNS and CDR2 SASEGT. This CDR3 is built from 16 residues. CDR3 bases: TGTGCCAGCAGTGACCCTAGCGGGGGGTTTGTCAATGAGCAGTTCTTC. Protein: CASSDPSGGFVNEQFF.

V usage is TRBV7-2 and J usage is TRBJ2-7; TRBD2 matches 12 bases. The V gene's germline CDR1 is SGHTA and CDR2 FQGNSA. The CDR3 is 15 residues long. Germline trimming cut 5 bases from V and 4 bases from J; bases unmatched to any gene: 6. Here the CDR3 reads CASSPTSGGLYEQYF. The CDR3 coding sequence is TGTGCCAGCAGCCCGACTAGCGGGGGACTATACGAGCAGTACTTC.

The genes are TRBV5-5 and TRBJ1-6, with D possibly matching TRBD1 (5 bases). Trimming cost V 4 bases and J 8 bases, with 7 bases left between them. This CDR3 has 12 residues. Germline V gene lookup returns CDR1 SGHKS and CDR2 YYEKEE (reference sequence). CDR3 sequence: CASSTTDSPLHF. For the CDR3, the DNA is TGTGCCAGCAGCACGACAGATTCACCCCTCCACTTT.

The V gene is TRBV5-6, the J gene TRBJ1-1; TRBD1 might be the D (5 bases). The V end lost 4 bases, the J end lost 7 bases, and 11 bases lay between the germline ends. This CDR3 has 12 residues. Germline loops: CDR1 SGHDT, CDR2 YYEEEE. CDR3 bases: TGTGCCAGCAGCCAGACAGATTTTGAAGCTTTCTTT. It specifies CASSQTDFEAFF.

This chain uses TRBV6-5 with TRBJ2-5; no firm D call. V lost 6 bases, J lost 7 bases, and 21 bases lay in between. Germline assignment: CDR1 MNHEY and CDR2 SVGAGI. The CDR3 length is 15 residues. CDR3: CASRNRVRKLGTQYF. The CDR3 DNA sequence: TGTGCCAGCAGGAACCGGGTTAGAAAGTTAGGGACCCAGTACTTC.

This sequence joins TRBV28 and TRBJ1-3, with 7 bases matching TRBD1. The CDR3 covers 13 residues. The trim removed 10 bases at V and 4 bases at J, leaving 7 bases unmatched. Germline lookup yields CDR1 MDHEN and CDR2 SYDVKM. The chain's CDR3 is CATEDRVGNTIYF. The CDR3 DNA reads as TGTGCCACAGAAGACAGGGTAGGAAACACCATATATTTT.

In DNA, the CDR3 is TGTGCCAGCAGGGAACTGGTTGGGACAGGCTCCTACAATGAGCAGTTCTTC. It yields the protein CASRELVGTGSYNEQFF. This chain uses TRBV27 with TRBJ2-1, with 8 bases lining up with TRBD1. The CDR3 covers 17 residues. J lost 0 bases, V lost 6 bases, and 10 bases had no gene match. Germline lookup yields CDR1 MNHEY and CDR2 SMNVEV (reference sequence).

The rearrangement uses TRBV4-1 and TRBJ1-4; D is possibly TRBD1 (6 bases). The germline V gene encodes CDR1 MGHRA and CDR2 YSYEKL. V gave up 4 bases and J gave up 7 bases, with 16 bases separating them. The CDR3 is 15 amino acids. CDR3 loop: CASSPSGGRGEKLFF. The CDR3 DNA follows: TGCGCCAGCAGCCCATCCGGGGGGCGGGGTGAAAAACTGTTTTTT.